This T cell receptor (beta chain) was sequenced during a study of neurological immune-mediated disorders. Notes on this clonotype: A read error is likely, as this CDR3 ends without the conserved phenylalanine or tryptophan.

Template-switch 5'RACE cDNA synthesis added a 10-nucleotide unique molecular identifier. Each CDR3 protein is one row after TCRdb ran MiXCR on the 5' RACE reads. The profile shows roughly 76,000 distinct CDR3 sequences, 13% to 15% of them singletons. Unsorted libraries were prepared from 2 million PBMCs that had been stored at -80 C. With 2 bases removed from V and 1 base from J, the gap between germline ends came to 9 bases. From germline, CDR1 is SGHRS and CDR2 YFSETQ. The length of the CDR3 is 14 residues. The chain carries TRBV5-1 and TRBJ1-1; D is undetermined. Input material: PBMCs. This sequence originates from a woman aged 45-59 years in good health. CDR3 in amino acids: CASSLNEENTEAFI. CDR3 coding DNA: TGCGCCAGCAGCTTAAACGAGGAGAACACTGAAGCTTTCATT.